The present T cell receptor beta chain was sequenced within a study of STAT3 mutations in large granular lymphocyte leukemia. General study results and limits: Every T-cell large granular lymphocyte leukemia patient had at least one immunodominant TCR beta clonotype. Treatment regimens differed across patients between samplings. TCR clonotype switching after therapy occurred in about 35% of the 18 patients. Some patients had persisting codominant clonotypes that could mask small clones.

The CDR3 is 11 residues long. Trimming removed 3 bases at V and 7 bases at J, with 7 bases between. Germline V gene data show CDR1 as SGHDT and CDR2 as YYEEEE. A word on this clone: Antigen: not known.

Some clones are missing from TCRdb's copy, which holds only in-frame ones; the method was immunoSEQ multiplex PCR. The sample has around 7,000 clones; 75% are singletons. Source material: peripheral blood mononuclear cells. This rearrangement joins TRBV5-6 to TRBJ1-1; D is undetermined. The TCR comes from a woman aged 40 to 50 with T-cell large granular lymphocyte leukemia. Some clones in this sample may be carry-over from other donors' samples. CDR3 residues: CASSSQVEAFF. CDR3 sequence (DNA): TGTGCCAGCAGCTCTCAGGTTGAAGCTTTCTTT.